This TCR beta chain originates from a study of stem cell transplantation in POMP-related autoinflammatory disease. Some clones are missing from TCRdb's copy, which holds only in-frame ones; the method was immunoSEQ multiplex PCR. Of approximately 6,900 clones in the sample, around 83% were seen once. Germline assignment: CDR1 SGHNT and CDR2 YYREEE (reference sequence). The CDR3 runs 16 residues. Trimming cost V 3 bases and J 1 base, with 16 bases left between them. The sample was a CXCR5-defined cell subset from PBMCs. This chain connects TRBV5-4 to TRBJ1-1, with D unresolved. This sequence originates from a human donor in good health. Here the CDR3 DNA reads TGTGCCAGCAGCTCCCGGGCAGGAAATGGGAACACTGAAGCTTTCTTT. Its protein is CASSSRAGNGNTEAFF.